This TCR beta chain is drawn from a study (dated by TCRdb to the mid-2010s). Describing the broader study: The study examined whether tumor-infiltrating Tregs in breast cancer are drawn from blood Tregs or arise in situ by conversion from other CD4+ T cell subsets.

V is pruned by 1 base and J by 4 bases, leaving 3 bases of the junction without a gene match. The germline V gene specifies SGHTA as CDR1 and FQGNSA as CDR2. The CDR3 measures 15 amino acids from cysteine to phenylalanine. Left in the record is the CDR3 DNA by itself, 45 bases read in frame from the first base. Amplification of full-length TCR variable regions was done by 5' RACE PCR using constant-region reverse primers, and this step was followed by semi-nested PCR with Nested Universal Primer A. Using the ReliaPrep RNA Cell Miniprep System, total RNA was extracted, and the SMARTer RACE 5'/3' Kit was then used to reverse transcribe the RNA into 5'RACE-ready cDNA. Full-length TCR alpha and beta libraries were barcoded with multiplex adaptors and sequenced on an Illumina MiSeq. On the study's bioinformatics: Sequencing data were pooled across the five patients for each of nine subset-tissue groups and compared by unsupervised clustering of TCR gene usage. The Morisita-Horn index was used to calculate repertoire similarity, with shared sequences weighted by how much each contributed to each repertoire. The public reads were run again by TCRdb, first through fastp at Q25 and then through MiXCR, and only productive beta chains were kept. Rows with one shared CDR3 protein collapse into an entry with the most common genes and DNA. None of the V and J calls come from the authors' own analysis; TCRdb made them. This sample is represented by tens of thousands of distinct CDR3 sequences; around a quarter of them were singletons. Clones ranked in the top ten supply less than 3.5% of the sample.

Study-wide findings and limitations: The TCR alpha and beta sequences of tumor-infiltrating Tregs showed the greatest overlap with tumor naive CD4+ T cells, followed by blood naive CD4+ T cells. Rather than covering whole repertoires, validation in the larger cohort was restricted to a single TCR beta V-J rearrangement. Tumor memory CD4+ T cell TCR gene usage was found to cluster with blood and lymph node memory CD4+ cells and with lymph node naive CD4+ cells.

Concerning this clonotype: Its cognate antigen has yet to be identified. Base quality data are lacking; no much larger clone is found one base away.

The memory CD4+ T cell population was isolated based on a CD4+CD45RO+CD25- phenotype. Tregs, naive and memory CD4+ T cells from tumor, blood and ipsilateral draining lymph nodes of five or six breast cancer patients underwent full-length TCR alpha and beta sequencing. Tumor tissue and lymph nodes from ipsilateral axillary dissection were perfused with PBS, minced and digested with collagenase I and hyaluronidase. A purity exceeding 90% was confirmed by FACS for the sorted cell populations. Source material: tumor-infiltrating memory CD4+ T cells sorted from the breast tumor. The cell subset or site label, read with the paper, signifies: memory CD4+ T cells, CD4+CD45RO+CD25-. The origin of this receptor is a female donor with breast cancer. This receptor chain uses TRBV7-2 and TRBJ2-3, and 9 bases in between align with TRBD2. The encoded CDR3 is CASSLVAGGADTQYF. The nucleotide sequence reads TGTGCCAGCAGCTTAGTGGCGGGAGGGGCAGATACGCAGTATTTT.